The source of this T cell receptor beta chain is a study of human T cells and chemical hapten exposure. Study information: TCR yield per sample varied, mainly due to pooled library volumes.

Individual cDNA molecules (in the library) carried attached unique molecular identifiers. In the original analysis: TCRs per sample had a median of approximately 100,000 and ranged from about 23,224 to 750,000. Each CDR3 protein is one row after TCRdb ran MiXCR on the RACE reads. The V and J calls, along with clone size, are taken from TCRdb and not from the paper's own processing. This sample has approximately 81,000 distinct CDR3 sequences; about 8.7% occur once, and the top ten carry under 2%. Stated time point: healthy volunteer bleed at 6 weeks. Total RNA came from unfractionated whole blood. The V gene's germline CDR1 is MGHRA and CDR2 YSYEKL. V lost 0 bases, J lost 1 base, and 10 bases lay in between. The CDR3 covers 15 residues.

The TCR comes from a male donor in good health. Some clones in this sample may be carry-over from other donors' samples. The sequenced sample was whole blood. The chain recombines TRBV4-1 with TRBJ2-7; D is possibly TRBD1 or TRBD2 (5 bases each). CDR3 protein: CASSQEGTISYEQYF. CDR3 DNA sequence: TGCGCCAGCAGCCAAGAAGGGACCATTTCCTACGAGCAGTACTTC.